The subject of this entry is one T cell receptor beta chain. Its antigen is still unknown. Per-base qualities were not stored, and no clone one base away is much larger. The library was built by means of the immunoSEQ multiplex PCR assay. For the multiplex PCR, a mixture combining 60 forward primers for TCR Vbeta segments and 13 reverse primers for TCR Jbeta segments was used. The CDR3 region of rearranged TCR beta genes was amplified from genomic DNA by a multiplex PCR assay. On the Illumina HiSeq System, the amplified TCR beta libraries were sequenced as 87-base-pair reads. The source study handled its data this way. Across the 500 to 850 repertoires, a later analysis counted some 81 million unique TCR beta chains, approximately 12 million of which were shared by at least two donors. Raw reads were error-corrected and collapsed into unique sequences by a nearest-neighbor algorithm in which closely related sequences were merged to remove PCR and sequencing errors. V, D and J gene segments were assigned by aligning CDR3 sequences to IMGT reference sequences. For a sequence to be retained, a match of at least six nucleotides to both a V gene segment and a J gene segment was required. Rearrangements were called productive when the CDR3 lacked stop codons and stayed in frame with V and J; all others were non-productive. CDR3 was defined by IMGT convention, running from the second conserved V-encoded cysteine to the conserved J-encoded phenylalanine. In an earlier analysis of just under 600 of the donors, sequences lacking an unambiguous match to a single V gene segment were excluded. In an earlier analysis of approximately 610 of the donors, V segments were called functional above 56.7% productive rearrangements and were called segregating when the between-donor standard deviation exceeded 5%. A statistical classification framework was built to diagnose cytomegalovirus status from the catalog of TCR beta chain sequences. In a later analysis, TCR nucleotide sequences were compared against IMGT/GENE-DB human TR gene sequences so that V and J genes could be assigned. A later analysis assigned CDR3 sequences and most-parsimonious VDJ recombination scenarios with the TCRdist pipeline. In a later analysis, each TCR beta chain was defined by its CDR3 amino acid sequence together with its V-gene family, and reads without a unique V-gene family were excluded. To address suspected cross-contamination and a sequencing artifact, a later analysis removed approximately 590 highly shared, low-generation-probability nucleotide sequences. In a later analysis, a clonal expansion index was calculated for each public chain from normalized within-repertoire ranks of inferred template counts. In a later analysis, generation probabilities were computed with a VDJ recombination model fitted to out-of-frame rearrangements, and the resulting probabilities were checked against IGoR. A later analysis scored TCR-TCR, TCR-HLA and TCR-CMV co-occurrence with hypergeometric tests, applying a repertoire-size bias correction to TCR pairs. To estimate false discovery rates, a later analysis permuted the HLA or CMV assignments 20 times. In a later analysis, co-occurring TCRs were grouped using DBSCAN, with TCRdist sequence similarity added in when clustering inside HLA-allele-positive subsets. Co-occurrence clustering excluded repertoires with fewer than 30,000 or more than 120,000 public chains, plus five with anomalous nucleotide sharing. TCRdb took over this immuneACCESS table, retaining in-frame rearrangements with V and J assigned. Such tables are incomplete; in checked studies, under half of the missing clones stem from an unresolved V gene, and the remainder is unexplained. V and J calls and clone size follow that table, whereas D and trimming were derived from the DNA. For this sample the table gives 160,000 or so clones, of which about 71% were detected only once. The ten largest clones represent 2.8% of the sample.

In total, around 600 healthy bone marrow donors made up the cohort. At the time of sampling, all cohort members were nominally healthy, though unrecorded immune exposures were likely present. The donor was CMV seronegative and belonged to the group of 320 or so seronegative cohort members. A peripheral blood sample was collected from each donor, and TCR beta sequencing was performed on peripheral blood mononuclear cells. The Qiagen DNeasy Blood Extraction Kit was used to extract genomic DNA from the blood cell samples. These data originate in a study of cytomegalovirus exposure and HLA in healthy donors (dated by TCRdb to the late 2010s). For the study in its entirety: In an earlier analysis of under 600 of the donors, 276 Gb of sequence data and 100 million or so unique TCR beta sequences from some 170 million T cells were reported. Typing coverage differed by locus: A, B, C, DRB1 and DQB1 were typed in roughly 620-630 donors, DQA1 in approximately 520, DPA1 in around 600, and DPB1 in 472. Roughly 300 gigabases of sequencing data and approximately 92 million unique TCR sequences made up an early release that covered under 750 HLA-typed donors. Of the roughly 400 genotyped donors, less than 85% were placed in the genetic ancestry cluster associated with self-reported Caucasian donors. To predict cytomegalovirus infection status, the study combined high-throughput TCR immunosequencing, statistical association of individual TCRs with disease status, and machine learning. A later genetic analysis used genome-wide SNP genotypes for about 65% of the roughly 670 donors, treating that subset as a discovery cohort. Every repertoire in the discovery cohort had been generated on one and the same sequencing platform. The later analysis used no new phenotypic data to find candidate immune exposures, relying instead on TCR beta sequences and their occurrence across donors. Donor age, sex, ethnicity and CMV serostatus were compiled together with the repertoire data. An earlier analysis of approximately 580 of the donors used high-throughput TCR beta sequencing to judge whether each TCR beta V gene segment behaved as functional or pseudogenic. Because of strong linkage in the cohort, roughly five DR-DQ haplotypes were treated as single units for association and clustering. Across approximately 420 genotyped donors of the cohort, an average of about 240,000 unique TCR beta nucleotide sequences per donor were sequenced, and roughly 18% of those sequences were non-productive. A separate validation cohort of approximately 120 different subjects was used in addition to the roughly 670-subject first cohort. The study used immunosequencing to profile the T cell repertoires of 666 subjects and linked those repertoires to cytomegalovirus serostatus. Both class I and class II loci were covered by HLA typing, at four-digit resolution. The study was designed to test whether signatures of past pathogen exposure could be identified by cataloging public T cell receptors. To study patterns of TCR occurrence, a later analysis re-analyzed previously published TCR beta repertoires from hundreds of donors and added high-resolution HLA genotyping.

The paper as a whole reports these results and caveats: In a later analysis, TCR association rates were found to vary across HLA loci, with the most associated TCRs seen for DRB1 alleles and the fewest for HLA-C alleles. According to a later genetic analysis, donors in an Asian-associated ancestry cluster had fewer N-insertions in productive TCRs than the approximately 690-donor mean. According to the authors, the approach could potentially be generalized to other disease states and immunological phenotypes. Several of the top co-occurrence clusters appeared to be linked to parvovirus B19, influenza, CMV and Epstein-Barr virus, according to a later analysis. Linkage disequilibrium might explain the correlated functional status among segregating V segments, but an unknown experimental factor could not be ruled out. Strong co-occurrence of HLA alleles, especially DR and DQ, made assigning TCR associations to individual alleles difficult. At a false discovery rate of 0.05, a later analysis linked 16,000 or so TCR beta sequences to specific HLA alleles. Because counts were too low, approximately 15 rarely observed V segments, including chromosome 9 orphons, were excluded from the earlier analysis of 587 of the donors. Only TCR beta chains were sequenced in this cohort, and the absence of alpha or paired-chain data limited detectable features. Roughly uniform sequencing depth across donors was assumed in presence/absence analyses, although this assumption may not hold. In a later analysis, HLA-associated TCR beta chains showed more clonal expansion and lower generation probabilities than non-associated chains that were equally common. For the cohort, immune exposure information was limited to CMV serostatus. In an earlier analysis of under 600 of the donors, most TCR beta V segments were observed in productive rearrangements about 87% or about 30% of the time, broadly matching IMGT annotations. Most TCR sequences were observed very rarely across donors, whereas some public TCRs were present in many individuals. In a later analysis, most CMV-associated TCR beta chains were found to appear HLA-restricted, with HLA associations seemingly driven largely by CMV exposure. The sequencing pipeline was judged likely to have produced a cluster of highly shared sequence variants as a technical artifact. The classifier was reported to diagnose cytomegalovirus status with high specificity and sensitivity in both the original and validation cohorts. In vitro tests confirmed that a few of the cytomegalovirus-associated TCR beta chains recognize cytomegalovirus antigens. Because the 87-base-pair reads could not distinguish some IMGT-functional V segments, including TRBV6-2 and TRBV6-3, those segments were excluded. A total of 164 TCR beta chains were listed by the study as associated with cytomegalovirus. A later genetic analysis associated a missense DCLRE1C variant with V-gene and J-gene trimming of TCR beta chains, and an independent cohort replicated the association. A further reported finding was that TCR beta sequences accurately predicted the HLA-A and HLA-B alleles for most subjects in the first cohort. Because some donors lacked HLA typing at each locus, the association tests relied only on the typed subset.

CDR1 and CDR2 are drawn from the germline V gene (reference sequence): MNHEY, SMNVEV. Taken from cysteine to phenylalanine, the CDR3 has 14 residues. Only the CDR3 portion is preserved as DNA: 42 bases, with reading frame beginning at the first base. Cut back by 6 bases and 3 bases, the V and J ends lie 14 bases apart. The source material was PBMCs. The sequence derives from a woman in her 30s in good health and CMV-seronegative. The rearrangement combines TRBV27 with TRBJ1-1; the D gene is possibly TRBD1, with 6 bases matching. This receptor has the CDR3 CASSRPGQHTEAFF. DNA sequence: TGTGCCAGCAGCCGTCCGGGACAACACACTGAAGCTTTCTTT.